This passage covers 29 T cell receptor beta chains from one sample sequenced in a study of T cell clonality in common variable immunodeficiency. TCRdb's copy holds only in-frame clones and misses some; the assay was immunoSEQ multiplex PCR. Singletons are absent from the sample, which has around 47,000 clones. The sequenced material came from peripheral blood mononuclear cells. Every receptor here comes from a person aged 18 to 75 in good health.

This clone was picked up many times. CDR3 in amino acids: CASSTGTQLQPQHF. Incomplete CDR3 DNA: TGTGCCAGTAGTACCGGGACACAGTTGCAGCCC. This sequence joins TRBV19 and TRBJ1-5; TRBD1 might be the D (6 bases). Coverage ceases 3 residues before the CDR3 finishes, and the germline J gene fills in the end. The CDR3 spans 14 residues. The V end lost 4 bases, the J end lost 7 bases, and 14 bases lay between the germline ends. The germline V gene has CDR1 LNHDA and CDR2 SQIVND (reference sequence).

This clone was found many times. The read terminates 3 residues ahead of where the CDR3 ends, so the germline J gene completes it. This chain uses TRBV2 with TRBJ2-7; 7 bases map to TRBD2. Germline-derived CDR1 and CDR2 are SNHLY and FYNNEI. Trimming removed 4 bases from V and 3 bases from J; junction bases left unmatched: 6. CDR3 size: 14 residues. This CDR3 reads CASSVRLAGYEQYF. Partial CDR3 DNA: TGTGCCAGCAGTGTTCGACTAGCAGGCTACGAG.

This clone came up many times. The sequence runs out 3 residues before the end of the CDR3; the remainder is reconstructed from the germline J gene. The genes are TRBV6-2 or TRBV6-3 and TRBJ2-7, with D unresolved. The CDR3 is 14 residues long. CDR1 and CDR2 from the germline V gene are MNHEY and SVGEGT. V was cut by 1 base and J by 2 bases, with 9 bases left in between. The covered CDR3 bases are TGTGCCAGCAGTTACTTCGACACCGCCTACGAG. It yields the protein CASSYFDTAYE. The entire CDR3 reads CASSYFDTAYEQYF.

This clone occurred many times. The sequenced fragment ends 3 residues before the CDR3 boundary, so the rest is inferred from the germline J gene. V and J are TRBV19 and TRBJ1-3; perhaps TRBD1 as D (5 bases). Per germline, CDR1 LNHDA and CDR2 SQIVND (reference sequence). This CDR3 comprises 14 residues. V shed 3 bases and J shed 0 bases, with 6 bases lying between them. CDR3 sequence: CASSMTASGNTIYF. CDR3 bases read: TGTGCCAGTAGTATGACAGCCTCTGGAAACACC.

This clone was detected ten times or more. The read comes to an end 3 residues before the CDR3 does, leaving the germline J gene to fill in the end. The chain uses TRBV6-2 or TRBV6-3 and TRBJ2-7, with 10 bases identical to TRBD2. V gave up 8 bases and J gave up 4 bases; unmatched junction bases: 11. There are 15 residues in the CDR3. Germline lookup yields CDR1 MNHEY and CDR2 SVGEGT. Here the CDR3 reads CASAKKAGGPYEQYF. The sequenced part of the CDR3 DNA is TGTGCCAGCGCCAAGAAAGCGGGGGGGCCGTACGAG.

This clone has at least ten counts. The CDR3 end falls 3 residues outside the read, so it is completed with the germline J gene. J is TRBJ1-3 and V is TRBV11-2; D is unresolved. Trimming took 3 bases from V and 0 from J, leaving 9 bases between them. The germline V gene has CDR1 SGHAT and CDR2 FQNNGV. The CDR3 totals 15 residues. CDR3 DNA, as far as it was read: TGTGCCAGCAGCTTGCACAGACCCTCTGGAAACACC. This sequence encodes CASSLHRPSGNT. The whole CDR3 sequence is CASSLHRPSGNTIYF.

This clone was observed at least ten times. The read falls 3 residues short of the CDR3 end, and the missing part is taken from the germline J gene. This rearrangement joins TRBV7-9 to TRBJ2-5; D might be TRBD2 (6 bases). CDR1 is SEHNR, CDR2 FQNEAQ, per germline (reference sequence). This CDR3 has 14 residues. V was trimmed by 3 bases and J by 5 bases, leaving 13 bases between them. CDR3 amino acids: CASSFQLAEETQYF. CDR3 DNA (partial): TGTGCCAGCAGCTTCCAACTAGCTGAGGAGACC.

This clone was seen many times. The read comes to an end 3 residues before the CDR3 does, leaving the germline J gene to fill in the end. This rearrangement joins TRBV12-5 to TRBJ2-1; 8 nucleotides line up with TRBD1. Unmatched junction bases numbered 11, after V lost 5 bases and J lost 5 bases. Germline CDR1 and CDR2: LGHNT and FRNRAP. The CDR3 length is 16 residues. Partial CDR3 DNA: TGTGCTAGTGGTGCCCCAGGGGGCGTTGGGCACAATGAG. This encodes CASGAPGGVGHNE. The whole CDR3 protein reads CASGAPGGVGHNEQFF.

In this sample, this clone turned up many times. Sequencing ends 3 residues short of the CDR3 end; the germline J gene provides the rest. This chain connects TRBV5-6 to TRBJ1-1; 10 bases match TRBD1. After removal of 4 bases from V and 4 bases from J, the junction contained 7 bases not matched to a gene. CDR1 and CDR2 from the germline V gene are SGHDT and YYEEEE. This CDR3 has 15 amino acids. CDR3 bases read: TGTGCCAGCAGCCGAGTGAGACAGGGGGCCACTGAA. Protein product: CASSRVRQGATE. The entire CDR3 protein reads CASSRVRQGATEAFF. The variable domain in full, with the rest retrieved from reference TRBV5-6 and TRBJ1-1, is DAGVTQSPTHLIKTRGQQVTLRCSPKSGHDTVSWYQQALGQGPQFIFQYYEEEERQRGNFPDRFSGHQFPNYSSELNVNALLLGDSALYLCASSRVRQGATEAFFGQGTRLTVV.

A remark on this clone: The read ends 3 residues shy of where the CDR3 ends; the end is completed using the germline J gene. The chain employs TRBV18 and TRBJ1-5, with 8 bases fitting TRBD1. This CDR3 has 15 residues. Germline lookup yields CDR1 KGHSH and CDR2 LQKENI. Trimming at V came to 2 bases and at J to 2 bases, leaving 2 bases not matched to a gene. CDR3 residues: CASSPGQGRNQPQHF. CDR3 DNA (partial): TGTGCCAGCTCACCAGGACAGGGTCGCAATCAGCCC.

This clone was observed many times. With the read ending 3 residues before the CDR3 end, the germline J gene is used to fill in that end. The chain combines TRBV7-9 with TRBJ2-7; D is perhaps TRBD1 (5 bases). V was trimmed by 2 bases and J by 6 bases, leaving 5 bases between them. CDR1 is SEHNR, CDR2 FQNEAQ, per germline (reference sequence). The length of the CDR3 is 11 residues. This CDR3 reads CASSLQGEQYF. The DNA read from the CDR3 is TGTGCCAGCAGCTTACAGGGCGAG.

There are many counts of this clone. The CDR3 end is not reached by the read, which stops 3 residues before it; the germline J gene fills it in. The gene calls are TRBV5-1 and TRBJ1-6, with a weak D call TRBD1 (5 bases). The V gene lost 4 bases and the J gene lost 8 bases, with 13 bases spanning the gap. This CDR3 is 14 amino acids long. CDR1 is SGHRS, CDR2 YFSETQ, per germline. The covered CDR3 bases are TGCGCCAGCAGCGTCGCAGGGTTAGATTCACCC. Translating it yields CASSVAGLDSP. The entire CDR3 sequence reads CASSVAGLDSPLHF.

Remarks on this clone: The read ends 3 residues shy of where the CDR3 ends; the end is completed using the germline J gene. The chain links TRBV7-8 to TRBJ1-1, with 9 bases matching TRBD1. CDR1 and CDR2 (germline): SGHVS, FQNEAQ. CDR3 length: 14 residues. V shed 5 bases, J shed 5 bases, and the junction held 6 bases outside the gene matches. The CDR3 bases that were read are TGTGCCAGCAGCCTAACAGGGGGCAATACTGAA. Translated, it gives CASSLTGGNTE. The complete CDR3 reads CASSLTGGNTEAFF.

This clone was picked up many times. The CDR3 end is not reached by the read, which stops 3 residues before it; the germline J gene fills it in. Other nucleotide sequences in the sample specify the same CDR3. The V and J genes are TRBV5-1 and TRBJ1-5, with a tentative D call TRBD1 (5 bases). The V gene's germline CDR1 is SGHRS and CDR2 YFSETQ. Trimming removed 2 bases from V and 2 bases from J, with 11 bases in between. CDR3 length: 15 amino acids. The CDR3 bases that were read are TGCGCCAGCAGCTTAGGGCAGGGAGGCAATCAGCCC. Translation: CASSLGQGGNQP. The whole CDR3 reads CASSLGQGGNQPQHF. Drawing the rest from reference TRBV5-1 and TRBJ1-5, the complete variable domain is KAGVTQTPRYLIKTRGQQVTLSCSPISGHRSVSWYQQTPGQGLQFLFEYFSETQRNKGNFPGRFSGRQFSNSRSEMNVSTLELGDSALYLCASSLGQGGNQPQHFGDGTRLSIL.

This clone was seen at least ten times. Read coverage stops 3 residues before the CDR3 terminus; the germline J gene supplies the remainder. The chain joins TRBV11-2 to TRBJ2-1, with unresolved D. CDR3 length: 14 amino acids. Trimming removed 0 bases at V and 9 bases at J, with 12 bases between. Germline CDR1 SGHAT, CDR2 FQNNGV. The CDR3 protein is CASSLDVGRLEQFF. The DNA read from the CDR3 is TGTGCCAGCAGCTTAGATGTAGGAAGACTTGAG.

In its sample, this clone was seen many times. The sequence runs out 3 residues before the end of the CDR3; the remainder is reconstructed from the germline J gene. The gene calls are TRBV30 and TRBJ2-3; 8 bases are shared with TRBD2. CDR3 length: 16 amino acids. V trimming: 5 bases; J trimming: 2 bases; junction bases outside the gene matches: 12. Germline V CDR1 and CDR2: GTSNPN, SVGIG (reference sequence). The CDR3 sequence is CAWGNIGGGYTDTQYF. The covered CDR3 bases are TGTGCCTGGGGGAATATAGGCGGGGGGTACACAGATACG.

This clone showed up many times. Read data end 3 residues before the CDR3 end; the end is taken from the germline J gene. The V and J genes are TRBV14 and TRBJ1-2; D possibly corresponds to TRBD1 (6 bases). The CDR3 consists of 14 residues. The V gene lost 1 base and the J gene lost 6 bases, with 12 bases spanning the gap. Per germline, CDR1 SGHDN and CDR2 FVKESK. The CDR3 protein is CASSQGAAGDGYTF. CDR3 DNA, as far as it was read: TGTGCCAGCAGCCAAGGAGCGGCAGGGGATGGC.

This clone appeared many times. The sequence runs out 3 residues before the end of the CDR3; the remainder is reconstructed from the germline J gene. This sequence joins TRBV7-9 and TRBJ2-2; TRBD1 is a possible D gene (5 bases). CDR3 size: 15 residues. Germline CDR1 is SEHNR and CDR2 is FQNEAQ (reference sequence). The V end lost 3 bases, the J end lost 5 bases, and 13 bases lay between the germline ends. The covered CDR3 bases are TGTGCCAGCAGCTTTCAGGGAACCCGGACCGGGGAG. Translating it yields CASSFQGTRTGE. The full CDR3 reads CASSFQGTRTGELFF.

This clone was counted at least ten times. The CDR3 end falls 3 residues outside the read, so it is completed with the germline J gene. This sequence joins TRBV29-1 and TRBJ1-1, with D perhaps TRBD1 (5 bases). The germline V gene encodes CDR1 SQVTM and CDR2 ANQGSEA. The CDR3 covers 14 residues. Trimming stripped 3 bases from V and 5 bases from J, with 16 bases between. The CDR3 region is CSVETRGFRTEAFF. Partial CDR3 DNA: TGCAGCGTTGAGACTCGGGGGTTTCGAACTGAA.

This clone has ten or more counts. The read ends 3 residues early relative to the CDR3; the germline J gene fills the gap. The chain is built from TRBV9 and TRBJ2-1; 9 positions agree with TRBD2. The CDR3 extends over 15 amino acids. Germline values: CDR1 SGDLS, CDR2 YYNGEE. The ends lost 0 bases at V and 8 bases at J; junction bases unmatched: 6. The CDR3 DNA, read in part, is TGTGCCAGCAGCGTAGGGGGACTAGCTGGCGATGAG. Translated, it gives CASSVGGLAGDE. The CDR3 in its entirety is CASSVGGLAGDEQFF.

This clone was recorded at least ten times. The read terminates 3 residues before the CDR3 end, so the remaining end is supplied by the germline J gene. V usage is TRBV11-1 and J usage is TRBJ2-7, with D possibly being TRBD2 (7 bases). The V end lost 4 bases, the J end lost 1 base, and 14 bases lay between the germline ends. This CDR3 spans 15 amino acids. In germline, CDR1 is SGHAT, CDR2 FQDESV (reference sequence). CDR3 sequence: CASSSAGAGSYEQYF. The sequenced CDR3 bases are TGTGCCAGCAGCTCGGCGGGGGCAGGATCCTACGAG.

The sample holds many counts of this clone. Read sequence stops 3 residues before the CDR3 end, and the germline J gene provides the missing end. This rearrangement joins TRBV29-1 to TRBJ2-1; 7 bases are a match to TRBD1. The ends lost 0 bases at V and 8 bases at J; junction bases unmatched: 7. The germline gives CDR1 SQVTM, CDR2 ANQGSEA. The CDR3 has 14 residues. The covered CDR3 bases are TGCAGCGTTGAAGAGGCCGACAGGGTTGATGAG. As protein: CSVEEADRVDE. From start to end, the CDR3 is CSVEEADRVDEQFF.

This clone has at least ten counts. The part of the CDR3 DNA that was read is TGCGCCAGCAGCAACCCGGGACAGGACACCTACGAG. Translation: CASSNPGQDTYE. The entire CDR3 is CASSNPGQDTYEQYF. The V and J genes are TRBV5-1 and TRBJ2-7; TRBD1 matches 8 bases. The read halts 3 residues ahead of the CDR3 end, with the missing end drawn from the germline J gene. Germline values: CDR1 SGHRS, CDR2 YFSETQ. This CDR3 comprises 15 residues. V lost 4 bases to trimming and J lost 2 bases; unmatched junction nucleotides: 8. The whole variable domain, remainder taken from reference TRBV5-1 and TRBJ2-7, is KAGVTQTPRYLIKTRGQQVTLSCSPISGHRSVSWYQQTPGQGLQFLFEYFSETQRNKGNFPGRFSGRQFSNSRSEMNVSTLELGDSALYLCASSNPGQDTYEQYFGPGTRLTVT.

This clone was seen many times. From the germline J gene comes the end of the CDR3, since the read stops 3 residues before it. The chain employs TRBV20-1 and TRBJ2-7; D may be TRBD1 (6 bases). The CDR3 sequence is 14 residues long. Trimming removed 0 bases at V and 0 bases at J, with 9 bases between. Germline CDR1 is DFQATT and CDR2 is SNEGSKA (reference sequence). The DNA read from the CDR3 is TGCAGTGCTAGAGATGACAGGAGCTCCTACGAG. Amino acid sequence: CSARDDRSSYE. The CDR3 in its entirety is CSARDDRSSYEQYF.

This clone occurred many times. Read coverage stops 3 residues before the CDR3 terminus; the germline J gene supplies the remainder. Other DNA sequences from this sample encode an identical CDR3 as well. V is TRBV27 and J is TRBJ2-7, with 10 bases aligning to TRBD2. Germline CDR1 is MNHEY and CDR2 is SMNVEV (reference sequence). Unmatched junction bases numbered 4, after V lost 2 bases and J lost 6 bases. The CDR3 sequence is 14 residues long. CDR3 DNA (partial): TGTGCCAGCAGTTTAAGCCTAGCGGGAGTCGAG. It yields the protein CASSLSLAGVE. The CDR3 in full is CASSLSLAGVEQYF.

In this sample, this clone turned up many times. The CDR3 DNA, read in part, is TGCGCCAGCAGTCTAGCGGGAATCTACGAG. Its protein product is CASSLAGIYE. The complete CDR3 protein is CASSLAGIYEQYF. V usage is TRBV10-2 and J usage is TRBJ2-7; 9 positions match TRBD2. The CDR3 end falls 3 residues outside the read, so it is completed with the germline J gene. The germline V gene encodes CDR1 WSHSY and CDR2 SAAADI. The CDR3 totals 13 residues. V lost 5 bases and J lost 3; bases outside the gene matches: 2.

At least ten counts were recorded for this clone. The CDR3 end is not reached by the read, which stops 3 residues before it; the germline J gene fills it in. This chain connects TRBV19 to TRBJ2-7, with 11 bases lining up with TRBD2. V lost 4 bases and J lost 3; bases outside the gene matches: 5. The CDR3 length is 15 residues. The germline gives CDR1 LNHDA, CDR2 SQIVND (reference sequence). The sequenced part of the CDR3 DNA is TGTGCCAGTAGTAGTAGCGGGAGGGCCGTCTACGAG. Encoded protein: CASSSSGRAVYE. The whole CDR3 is CASSSSGRAVYEQYF.

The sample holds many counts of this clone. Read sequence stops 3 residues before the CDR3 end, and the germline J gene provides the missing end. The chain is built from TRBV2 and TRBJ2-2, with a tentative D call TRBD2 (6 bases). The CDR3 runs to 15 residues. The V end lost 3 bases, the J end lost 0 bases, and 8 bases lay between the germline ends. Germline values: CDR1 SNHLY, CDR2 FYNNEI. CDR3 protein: CASSDGTSNTGELFF. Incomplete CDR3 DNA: TGTGCCAGCAGTGATGGGACTTCGAACACCGGGGAG.

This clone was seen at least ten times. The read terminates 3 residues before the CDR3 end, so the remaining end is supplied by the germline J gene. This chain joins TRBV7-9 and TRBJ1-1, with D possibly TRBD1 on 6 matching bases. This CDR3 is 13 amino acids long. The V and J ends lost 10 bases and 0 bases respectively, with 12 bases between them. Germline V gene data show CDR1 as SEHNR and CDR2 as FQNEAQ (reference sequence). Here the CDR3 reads CAMRQDMNTEAFF. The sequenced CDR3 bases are TGTGCCATGCGACAGGACATGAACACTGAA.